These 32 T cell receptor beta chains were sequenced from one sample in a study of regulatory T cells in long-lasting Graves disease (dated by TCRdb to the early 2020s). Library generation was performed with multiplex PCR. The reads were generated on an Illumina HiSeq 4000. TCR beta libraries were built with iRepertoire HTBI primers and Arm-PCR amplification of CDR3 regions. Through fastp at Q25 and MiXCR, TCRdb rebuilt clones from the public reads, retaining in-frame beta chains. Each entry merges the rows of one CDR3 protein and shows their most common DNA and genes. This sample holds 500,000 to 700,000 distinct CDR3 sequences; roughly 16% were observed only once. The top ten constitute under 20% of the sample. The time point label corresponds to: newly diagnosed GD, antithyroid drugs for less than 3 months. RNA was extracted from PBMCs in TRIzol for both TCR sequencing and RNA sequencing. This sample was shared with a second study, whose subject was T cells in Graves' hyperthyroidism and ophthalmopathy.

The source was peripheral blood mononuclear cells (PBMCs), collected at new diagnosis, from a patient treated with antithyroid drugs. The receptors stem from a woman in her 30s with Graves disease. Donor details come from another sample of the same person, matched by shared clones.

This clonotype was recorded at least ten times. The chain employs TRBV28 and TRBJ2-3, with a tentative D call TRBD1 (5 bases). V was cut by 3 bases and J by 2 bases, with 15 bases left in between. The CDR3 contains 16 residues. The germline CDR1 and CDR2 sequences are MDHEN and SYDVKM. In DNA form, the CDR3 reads TGTGCCAGCAGTTTCCATGGGGCCGGTTACACAGATACGCAGTATTTT. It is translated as CASSFHGAGYTDTQYF.

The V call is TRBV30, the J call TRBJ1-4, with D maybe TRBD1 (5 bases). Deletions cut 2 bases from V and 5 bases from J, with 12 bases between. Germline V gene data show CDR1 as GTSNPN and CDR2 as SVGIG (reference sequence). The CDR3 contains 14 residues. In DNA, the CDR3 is TGTGCCTGGAGTACAGGAGTGGGCAATGAAAAACTGTTTTTT. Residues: CAWSTGVGNEKLFF.

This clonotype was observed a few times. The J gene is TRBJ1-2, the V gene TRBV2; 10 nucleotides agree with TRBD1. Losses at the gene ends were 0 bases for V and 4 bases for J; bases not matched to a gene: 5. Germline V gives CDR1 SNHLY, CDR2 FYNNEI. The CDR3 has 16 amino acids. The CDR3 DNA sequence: TGTGCCAGCAGTGAAGCGAGGACAGGGGGTTCCTATGGCTACACCTTC. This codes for CASSEARTGGSYGYTF.

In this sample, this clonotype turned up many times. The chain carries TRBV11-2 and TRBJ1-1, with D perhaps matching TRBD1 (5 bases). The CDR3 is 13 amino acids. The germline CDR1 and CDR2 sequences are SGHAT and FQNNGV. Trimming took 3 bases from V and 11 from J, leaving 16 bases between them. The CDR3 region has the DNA TGTGCCAGCAGCTTCCCAGGGACCCTCGGCGCTTTCTTT. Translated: CASSFPGTLGAFF.

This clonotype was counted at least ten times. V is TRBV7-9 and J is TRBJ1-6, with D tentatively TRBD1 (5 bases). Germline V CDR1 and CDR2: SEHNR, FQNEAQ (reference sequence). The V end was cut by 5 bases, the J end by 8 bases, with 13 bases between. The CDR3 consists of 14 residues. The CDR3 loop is CASSTTGRYSPLHF. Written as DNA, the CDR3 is TGTGCCAGCAGCACCACAGGAAGATATTCACCCCTCCACTTT.

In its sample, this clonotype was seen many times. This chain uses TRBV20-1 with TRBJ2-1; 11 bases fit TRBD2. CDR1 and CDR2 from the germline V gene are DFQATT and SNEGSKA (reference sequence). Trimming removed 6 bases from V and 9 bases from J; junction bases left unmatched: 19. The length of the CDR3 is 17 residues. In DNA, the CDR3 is TGCAGTGCCCCGACCCCCCTACTAGCGGGAGTATCGAGTGAGCAGTTCTTC. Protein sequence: CSAPTPLLAGVSSEQFF.

The CDR3 bases are TGTGCCAGCAGTGCCGACTGGAGCTCCTACAATGAGCAGTTCTTC. Encoded protein: CASSADWSSYNEQFF. The chain combines TRBV6-4 with TRBJ2-1, with D uncertain. Germline V gene data show CDR1 as MRHNA and CDR2 as SNTAGT. The CDR3 runs 15 residues. V was trimmed by 4 bases and J by 0 bases, leaving 10 bases between them.

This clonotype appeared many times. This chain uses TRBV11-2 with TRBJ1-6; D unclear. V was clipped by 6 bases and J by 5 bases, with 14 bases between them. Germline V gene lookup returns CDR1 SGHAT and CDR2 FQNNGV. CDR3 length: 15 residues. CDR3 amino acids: CASRTMGNNNSPLHF. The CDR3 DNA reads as TGTGCCAGCAGAACTATGGGGAACAATAATTCACCCCTCCACTTT.

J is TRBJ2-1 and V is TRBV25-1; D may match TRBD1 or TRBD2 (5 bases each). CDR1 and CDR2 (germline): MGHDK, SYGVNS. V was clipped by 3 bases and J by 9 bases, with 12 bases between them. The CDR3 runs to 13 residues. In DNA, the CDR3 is TGTGCCAGCAGTGAGTCCGGGGCCCCTGAGCAGTTCTTC. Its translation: CASSESGAPEQFF.

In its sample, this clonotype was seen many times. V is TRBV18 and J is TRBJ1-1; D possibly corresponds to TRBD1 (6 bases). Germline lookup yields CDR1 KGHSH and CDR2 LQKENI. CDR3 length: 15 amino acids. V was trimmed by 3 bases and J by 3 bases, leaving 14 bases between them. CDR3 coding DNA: TGTGCCAGCTCACCGGGCAGGGGCGCGTACACTGAAGCTTTCTTT. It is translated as CASSPGRGAYTEAFF.

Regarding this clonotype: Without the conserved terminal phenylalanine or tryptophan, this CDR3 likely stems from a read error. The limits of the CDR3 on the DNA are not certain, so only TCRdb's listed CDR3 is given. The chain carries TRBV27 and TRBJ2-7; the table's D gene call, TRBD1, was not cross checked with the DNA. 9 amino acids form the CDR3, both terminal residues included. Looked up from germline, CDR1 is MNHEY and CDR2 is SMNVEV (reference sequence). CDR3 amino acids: CASSFYRDR.

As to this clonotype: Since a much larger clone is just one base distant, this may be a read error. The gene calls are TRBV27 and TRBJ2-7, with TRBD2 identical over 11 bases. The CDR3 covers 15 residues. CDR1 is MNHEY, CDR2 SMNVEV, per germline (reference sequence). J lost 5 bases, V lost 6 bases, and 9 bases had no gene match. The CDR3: CASSGVAGGIDEQYF. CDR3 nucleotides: TGTGCCAGCAGCGGTGTAGCGGGAGGGATAGACGAGCAGTACTTC.

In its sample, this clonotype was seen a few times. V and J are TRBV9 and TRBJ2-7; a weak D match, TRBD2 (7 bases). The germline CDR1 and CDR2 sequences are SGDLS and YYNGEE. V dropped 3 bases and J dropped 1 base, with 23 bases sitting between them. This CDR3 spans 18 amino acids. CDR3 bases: TGTGCCAGCAGCGCAAGCGGGACAACCCATCCCAGATCCTACGAGCAGTACTTC. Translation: CASSASGTTHPRSYEQYF.

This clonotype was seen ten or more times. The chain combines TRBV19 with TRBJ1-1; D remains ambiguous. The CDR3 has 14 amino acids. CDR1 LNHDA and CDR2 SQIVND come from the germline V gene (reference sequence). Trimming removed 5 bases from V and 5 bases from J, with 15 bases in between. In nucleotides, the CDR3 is TGTGCCAGTAGTTCCCCGGGGAGAGGGACTGAAGCTTTCTTT. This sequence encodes CASSSPGRGTEAFF.

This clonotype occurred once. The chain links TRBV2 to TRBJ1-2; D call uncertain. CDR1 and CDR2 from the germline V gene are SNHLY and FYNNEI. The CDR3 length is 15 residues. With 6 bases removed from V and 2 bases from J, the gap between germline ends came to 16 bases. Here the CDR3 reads CASSPSAVLNYGYTF. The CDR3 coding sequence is TGTGCCAGCAGCCCATCTGCGGTACTGAACTATGGCTACACCTTC.

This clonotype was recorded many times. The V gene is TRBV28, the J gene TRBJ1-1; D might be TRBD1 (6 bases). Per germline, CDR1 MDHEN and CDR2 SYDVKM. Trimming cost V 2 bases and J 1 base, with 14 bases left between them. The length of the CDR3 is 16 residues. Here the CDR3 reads CASSLPEGRGNTEAFF. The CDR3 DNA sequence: TGTGCCAGCAGTTTACCCGAAGGCAGGGGGAACACTGAAGCTTTCTTT. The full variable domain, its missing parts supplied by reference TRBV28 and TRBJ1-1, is DVKVTQSSRYLVKRTGEKVFLECVQDMDHENMFWYRQDPGLGLRLIYFSYDVKMKEKGDIPEGYSVSREKKERFSLILESASTNQTSMYLCASSLPEGRGNTEAFFGQGTRLTVV.

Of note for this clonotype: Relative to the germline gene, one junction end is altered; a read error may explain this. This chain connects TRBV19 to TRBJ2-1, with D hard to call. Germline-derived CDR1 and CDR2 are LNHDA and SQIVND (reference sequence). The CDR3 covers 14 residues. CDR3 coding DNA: TGTGCCAATAGTATCGGCCTTAGAGGTGGCGAGCAGTTCTTC. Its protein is CANSIGLRGGEQFF. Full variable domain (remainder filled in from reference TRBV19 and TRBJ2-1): DGGITQSPKYLFRKEGQNVTLSCEQNLNHDAMYWYRQDPGQGLRLIYYSQIVNDFQKGDIAEGYSVSREKKESFPLTVTSAQKNPTAFYLCANSIGLRGGEQFFGPGTRLTVL.

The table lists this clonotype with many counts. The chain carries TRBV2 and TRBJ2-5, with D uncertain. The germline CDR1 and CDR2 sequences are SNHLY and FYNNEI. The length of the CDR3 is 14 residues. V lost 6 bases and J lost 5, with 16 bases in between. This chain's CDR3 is CASRLTPGSETQYF. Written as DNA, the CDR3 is TGTGCCAGCAGGTTGACTCCTGGATCGGAGACCCAGTACTTC.

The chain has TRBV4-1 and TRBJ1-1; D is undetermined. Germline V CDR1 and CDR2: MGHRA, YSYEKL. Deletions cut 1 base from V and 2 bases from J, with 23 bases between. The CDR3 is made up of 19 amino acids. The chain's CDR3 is CASSQVIQLAGMLNTEAFF. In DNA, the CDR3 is TGCGCCAGCAGCCAAGTTATTCAGCTAGCCGGCATGCTTAACACTGAAGCTTTCTTT.

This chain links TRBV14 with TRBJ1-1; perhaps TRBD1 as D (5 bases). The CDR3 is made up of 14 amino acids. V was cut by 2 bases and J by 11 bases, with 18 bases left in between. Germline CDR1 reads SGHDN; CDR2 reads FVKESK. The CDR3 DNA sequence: TGTGCCAGCAGCCAACCCCTCAGTCTGAAGGGGGCTTTCTTT. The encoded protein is CASSQPLSLKGAFF.

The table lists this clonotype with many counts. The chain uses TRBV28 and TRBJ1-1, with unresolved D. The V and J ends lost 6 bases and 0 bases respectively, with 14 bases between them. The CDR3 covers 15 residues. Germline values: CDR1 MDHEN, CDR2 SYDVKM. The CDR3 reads CASSPLGGMNTEAFF. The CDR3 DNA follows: TGTGCCAGCAGCCCTTTGGGCGGCATGAACACTGAAGCTTTCTTT.

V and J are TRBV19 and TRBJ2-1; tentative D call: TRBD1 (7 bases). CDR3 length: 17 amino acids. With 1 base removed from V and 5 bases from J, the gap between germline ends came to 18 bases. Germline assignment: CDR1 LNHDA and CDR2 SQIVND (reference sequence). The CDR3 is CASSIGAGGTGDNEQFF. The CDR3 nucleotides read TGTGCCAGTAGTATAGGGGCAGGGGGGACGGGGGACAATGAGCAGTTCTTC.

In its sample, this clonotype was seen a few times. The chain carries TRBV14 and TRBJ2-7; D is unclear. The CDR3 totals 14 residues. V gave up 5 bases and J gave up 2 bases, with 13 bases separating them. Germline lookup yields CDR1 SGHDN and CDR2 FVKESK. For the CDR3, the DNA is TGTGCCAGCAGCTCGAATTTTGGAGCCTACGAGCAGTACTTC. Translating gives CASSSNFGAYEQYF.

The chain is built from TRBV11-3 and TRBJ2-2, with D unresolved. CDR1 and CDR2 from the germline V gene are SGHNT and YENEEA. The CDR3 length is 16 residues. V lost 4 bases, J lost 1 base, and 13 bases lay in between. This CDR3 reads CASSSGPPENTGELFF. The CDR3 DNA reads TGTGCCAGCAGCTCAGGCCCCCCGGAGAACACCGGGGAGCTGTTTTTT. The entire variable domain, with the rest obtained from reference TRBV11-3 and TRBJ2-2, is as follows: EAGVVQSPRYKIIEKKQPVAFWCNPISGHNTLYWYLQNLGQGPELLIRYENEEAVDDSQLPKDRFSAERLKGVDSTLKIQPAELGDSAVYLCASSSGPPENTGELFFGEGSRLTVL.

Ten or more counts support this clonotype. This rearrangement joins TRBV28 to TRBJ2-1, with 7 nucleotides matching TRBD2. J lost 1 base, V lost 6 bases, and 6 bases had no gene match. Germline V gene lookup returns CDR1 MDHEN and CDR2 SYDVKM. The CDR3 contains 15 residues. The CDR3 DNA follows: TGTGCCAGCAGATTAGCGGGTTCATCCTACAATGAGCAGTTCTTC. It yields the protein CASRLAGSSYNEQFF.

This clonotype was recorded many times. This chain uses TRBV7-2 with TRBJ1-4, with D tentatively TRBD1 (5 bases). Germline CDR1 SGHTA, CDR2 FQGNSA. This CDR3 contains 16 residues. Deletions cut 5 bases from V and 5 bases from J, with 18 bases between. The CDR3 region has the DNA TGTGCCAGCAGCCCCCAGGGTGGGGTTACGAATGAAAAACTGTTTTTT. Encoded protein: CASSPQGGVTNEKLFF.

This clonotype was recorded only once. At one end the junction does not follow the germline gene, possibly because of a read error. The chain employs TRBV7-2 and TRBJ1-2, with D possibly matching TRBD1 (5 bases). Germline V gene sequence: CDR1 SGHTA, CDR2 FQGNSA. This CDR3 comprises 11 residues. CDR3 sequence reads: CASSLTGGYAF. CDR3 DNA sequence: TGTGCCAGCAGCCTCACAGGTGGCTACGCCTTC.

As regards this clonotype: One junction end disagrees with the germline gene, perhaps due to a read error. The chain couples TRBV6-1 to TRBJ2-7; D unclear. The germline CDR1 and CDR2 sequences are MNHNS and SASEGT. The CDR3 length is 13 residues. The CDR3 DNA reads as TGTGCCAGCAGTGAATTTCCGGGTTACGGGCAGTACTTC. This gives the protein CASSEFPGYGQYF.

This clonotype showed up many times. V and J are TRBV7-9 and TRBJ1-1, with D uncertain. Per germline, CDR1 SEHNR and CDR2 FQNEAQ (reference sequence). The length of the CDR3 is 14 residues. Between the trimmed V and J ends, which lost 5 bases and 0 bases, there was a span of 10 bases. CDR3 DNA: TGTGCCAGCAGCCCCGGCGGGATGAACACTGAAGCTTTCTTT. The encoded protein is CASSPGGMNTEAFF.

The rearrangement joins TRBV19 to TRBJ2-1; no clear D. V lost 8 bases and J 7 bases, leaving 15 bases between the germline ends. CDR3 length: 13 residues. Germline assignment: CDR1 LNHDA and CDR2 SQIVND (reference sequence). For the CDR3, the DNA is TGTGCCAGTGCTCAGGTCCCGAAGAATGAGCAGTTCTTC. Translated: CASAQVPKNEQFF. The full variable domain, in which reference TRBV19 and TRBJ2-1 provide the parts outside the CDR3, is DGGITQSPKYLFRKEGQNVTLSCEQNLNHDAMYWYRQDPGQGLRLIYYSQIVNDFQKGDIAEGYSVSREKKESFPLTVTSAQKNPTAFYLCASAQVPKNEQFFGPGTRLTVL.

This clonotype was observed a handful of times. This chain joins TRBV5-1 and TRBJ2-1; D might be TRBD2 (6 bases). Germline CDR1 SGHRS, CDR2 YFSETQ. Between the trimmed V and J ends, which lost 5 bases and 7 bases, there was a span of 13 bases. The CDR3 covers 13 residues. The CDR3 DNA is TGCGCCAGCAGAACCGGGACTGGGAATGAGCAGTTCTTC. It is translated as CASRTGTGNEQFF. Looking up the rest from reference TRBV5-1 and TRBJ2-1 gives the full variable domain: KAGVTQTPRYLIKTRGQQVTLSCSPISGHRSVSWYQQTPGQGLQFLFEYFSETQRNKGNFPGRFSGRQFSNSRSEMNVSTLELGDSALYLCASRTGTGNEQFFGPGTRLTVL.

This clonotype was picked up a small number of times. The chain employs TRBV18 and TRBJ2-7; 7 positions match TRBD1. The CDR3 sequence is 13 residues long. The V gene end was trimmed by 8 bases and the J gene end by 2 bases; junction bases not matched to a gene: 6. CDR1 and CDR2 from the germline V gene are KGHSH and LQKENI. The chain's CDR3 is CASTLGTAYEQYF. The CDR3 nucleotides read TGTGCCAGCACGCTGGGGACAGCCTACGAGCAGTACTTC.